This T cell receptor beta chain appears in the sequencing data of a study of long-term antiretroviral therapy in people with HIV. There were 1-10 million cryopreserved PBMC in the samples before DNA extraction. Assay version v3.0 of immunoSEQ was used, and it was run at survey level. The assay was immunoSEQ multiplex PCR, and TCRdb's table has in-frame clones only and misses some. The sample has under 25,000 clones, more than 70% seen once. Material: unsorted PBMCs, obtained 1.3 years after starting antiretroviral therapy. The sequence derives from a man aged 55-75 years with HIV.

Here the CDR3 reads CASSFGRHFEQYF. In DNA form, the CDR3 reads TGTGCCAGCAGCTTCGGACGGCACTTCGAGCAGTACTTC. The chain employs TRBV11-3 and TRBJ2-7; D remains ambiguous. Trimming stripped 3 bases from V and 6 bases from J, with 12 bases between. The CDR3 is 13 amino acids. Germline CDR1 and CDR2: SGHNT and YENEEA.